Below are 26 T cell receptor beta chains sequenced from a single sample in a study of Siglec-9 on CD8 T cells in melanoma. Generated by immunoSEQ multiplex PCR, the TCRdb table keeps only in-frame clones and is missing some. The sample has roughly 35,000 clones, 84% seen once; the top ten hold under 2%. Sequenced input: Siglec-9- CD8+ T cells sorted from blood. The receptors shown here come from a human donor in good health.

The V and J genes are TRBV27 and TRBJ2-5; 8 nucleotides agree with TRBD2. Per the germline V gene, CDR1 is MNHEY and CDR2 is SMNVEV (reference sequence). The CDR3 sequence is 14 residues long. Losses at the gene ends were 2 bases for V and 4 bases for J; bases not matched to a gene: 3. As DNA, the CDR3 is TGTGCCAGCAGTTTAGGAGCGGGAGTAGAGACCCAGTACTTC. Translated, it gives CASSLGAGVETQYF.

The rearrangement joins TRBV19 to TRBJ1-1; possible D gene TRBD1, 6 bases. The CDR3 is made up of 15 amino acids. Germline V gives CDR1 LNHDA, CDR2 SQIVND (reference sequence). V shed 5 bases and J shed 0 bases, with 13 bases lying between them. CDR3 region: CASSWGQRMNTEAFF. The CDR3, as DNA: TGTGCCAGTAGTTGGGGGCAGCGAATGAACACTGAAGCTTTCTTT.

The chain uses TRBV4-1 and TRBJ2-5, with D hard to call. Between the trimmed V and J ends, which lost 0 bases and 5 bases, there was a span of 16 bases. This CDR3 has 16 amino acids. CDR1 MGHRA and CDR2 YSYEKL come from the germline V gene. Here the CDR3 reads CASSQDAPQEWETQYF. The CDR3 nucleotides read TGCGCCAGCAGCCAAGACGCCCCCCAGGAGTGGGAGACCCAGTACTTC.

The V and J genes are TRBV5-1 and TRBJ2-7, with 8 positions matching TRBD1. Per germline, CDR1 SGHRS and CDR2 YFSETQ. This CDR3 has 15 residues. J gave up 3 bases and V 0 bases, and 5 bases lay outside the gene matches. The DNA of the CDR3 is TGCGCCAGCAGCTTGGCGCCAGGGGGCGACTACGAGCAGTACTTC. This encodes CASSLAPGGDYEQYF.

This chain uses TRBV4-1 with TRBJ2-7, with D perhaps TRBD1 or TRBD2 (5 bases each). Trimming removed 4 bases from V and 5 bases from J, with 21 bases in between. Germline CDR1 and CDR2: MGHRA and YSYEKL. The CDR3 runs 16 residues. The DNA for the CDR3 is TGCGCCAGCAGCCCCCGCTCTAGAGGGGAAGGCAACGAGCAGTACTTC. This codes for CASSPRSRGEGNEQYF.

This sequence joins TRBV9 and TRBJ1-1, with D hard to call. CDR1 is SGDLS, CDR2 YYNGEE, per germline. The CDR3 is 12 amino acids. V was clipped by 4 bases and J by 3 bases, with 7 bases between them. CDR3 nucleotide sequence: TGTGCCAGCAGCCCCTATGACACTGAAGCTTTCTTT. It codes for CASSPYDTEAFF.

The CDR3 DNA reads TGTGCCTGGAGTGGGGACAGGGTGCCCACAGATACGCAGTATTTT. Its protein product is CAWSGDRVPTDTQYF. This rearrangement joins TRBV30 to TRBJ2-3; TRBD1 aligns across 9 bases. The CDR3 has 15 amino acids. The ends lost 1 base at V and 2 bases at J; junction bases unmatched: 4. The germline V gene has CDR1 GTSNPN and CDR2 SVGIG (reference sequence).

The chain links TRBV7-3 to TRBJ2-3, with 9 bases fitting TRBD2. CDR3 length: 16 residues. V was clipped by 1 base and J by 2 bases; unmatched bases: 4. The germline CDR1 and CDR2 sequences are SGHTA and FQGTGA. In nucleotides, the CDR3 is TGTGCCAGCAGCTTAAGTAGCGGGGGCATCACAGATACGCAGTATTTT. Protein: CASSLSSGGITDTQYF.

DNA of the CDR3: TGTGCCAGCAGCTTAGCGGGTCCCGGGAACACCATATATTTT. Amino acids: CASSLAGPGNTIYF. V gene TRBV11-2 combines with J gene TRBJ1-3; D gene unclear. The CDR3 has 14 residues. Germline assignment: CDR1 SGHAT and CDR2 FQNNGV. Trimming stripped 1 base from V and 7 bases from J, with 11 bases between.

This chain uses TRBV7-9 with TRBJ1-1, with TRBD1 identical over 10 bases. The CDR3 totals 15 residues. Per germline, CDR1 SEHNR and CDR2 FQNEAQ (reference sequence). Trimming cost V 5 bases and J 2 bases; bases outside gene matches: 5. In DNA, the CDR3 is TGTGCCAGCAGCCCGAGGACAGGGGGTAACACTGAAGCTTTCTTT. As protein: CASSPRTGGNTEAFF.

The genes are TRBV19 and TRBJ1-1, with a weak D call TRBD1 (5 bases). The CDR3 is 14 residues long. Deletions cut 5 bases from V and 5 bases from J, with 15 bases between. The germline gives CDR1 LNHDA, CDR2 SQIVND (reference sequence). CDR3 loop: CASSPQSGGTEAFF. Here the CDR3 DNA reads TGTGCCAGTAGTCCACAGAGCGGGGGAACTGAAGCTTTCTTT.

V gene TRBV27 combines with J gene TRBJ2-5, with 10 bases that match TRBD2. The DNA end is more similar to TRBJ2-7, so the J call may be wrong. The CDR3 is 15 amino acids. CDR1 and CDR2 from the germline V gene are MNHEY and SMNVEV (reference sequence). The CDR3 reads CASSLESGGAYEQYF. The CDR3 DNA reads as TGTGCCAGCAGCCTCGAGAGCGGGGGGGCCTACGAGCAGTACTTC.

This clone was seen more than once but under ten times. The V and J genes are TRBV5-6 and TRBJ1-1; D unclear. The V gene lost 4 bases and the J gene lost 4 bases, with 14 bases spanning the gap. Germline-derived CDR1 and CDR2 are SGHDT and YYEEEE. The CDR3 contains 14 residues. CDR3: CASSPYSLSTEAFF. The CDR3 nucleotides read TGTGCCAGCAGCCCCTATTCCCTGAGCACTGAAGCTTTCTTT.

The chain has TRBV4-1 and TRBJ2-7; perhaps TRBD2 as D (5 bases). This CDR3 is 15 amino acids long. Germline V gives CDR1 MGHRA, CDR2 YSYEKL. Trimming stripped 0 bases from V and 1 base from J, with 10 bases between. CDR3 in amino acids: CASSQDRGSSYEQYF. The CDR3 nucleotides read TGCGCCAGCAGCCAAGATCGGGGTAGTTCCTACGAGCAGTACTTC.

The chain is built from TRBV7-3 and TRBJ2-5; unclear D gene. This CDR3 has 14 amino acids. The ends were cut back, 2 bases at V and 5 bases at J, with 12 bases in the middle. Germline assignment: CDR1 SGHTA and CDR2 FQGTGA. CDR3 sequence reads: CASSLDGVGETQYF. The CDR3 DNA reads as TGTGCCAGCAGCTTAGATGGGGTCGGGGAGACCCAGTACTTC.

This chain uses TRBV6-5 with TRBJ1-1; D is perhaps TRBD1 (6 bases). The CDR3 totals 15 residues. CDR1 is MNHEY and CDR2 is SVGAGI in the germline V gene. Between the trimmed V and J ends, which lost 6 bases and 4 bases, there was a span of 18 bases. CDR3 residues: CASSWTDLEGTEAFF. CDR3 DNA: TGTGCCAGCAGCTGGACAGACCTCGAAGGCACTGAAGCTTTCTTT.

The sample holds a few counts of this clone. CDR3 region: CASTVWTEETQYF. The CDR3 DNA reads TGTGCCAGCACTGTATGGACCGAGGAGACCCAGTACTTC. The rearrangement uses TRBV7-9 and TRBJ2-5; no reliable D call. This CDR3 has 13 amino acids. Germline assignment: CDR1 SEHNR and CDR2 FQNEAQ (reference sequence). V was trimmed by 7 bases and J by 5 bases, leaving 14 bases between them.

A word on this clone: At one end the junction does not follow the germline gene, possibly because of a read error. V usage is TRBV27 and J usage is TRBJ2-2; 9 bases are a match to TRBD1. Per germline, CDR1 MNHEY and CDR2 SMNVEV (reference sequence). This CDR3 comprises 16 residues. Written as DNA, the CDR3 is TGTGCCAGCAGACCAACCGGGACAGGGAACCCCGGGGAGCTGTTTTTT. This encodes CASRPTGTGNPGELFF.

This rearrangement joins TRBV14 to TRBJ1-1; D may be TRBD1 (5 bases). Germline-derived CDR1 and CDR2 are SGHDN and FVKESK. CDR3 length: 16 residues. Trimming pared 0 bases from V and 4 bases from J, leaving 15 bases between. CDR3 amino acids: CASSQDPGTGFTEAFF. For the CDR3, the DNA is TGTGCCAGCAGCCAAGATCCGGGGACCGGGTTCACTGAAGCTTTCTTT. The full variable domain, with the rest looked up from reference TRBV14 and TRBJ1-1, is EAGVTQFPSHSVIEKGQTVTLRCDPISGHDNLYWYRRVMGKEIKFLLHFVKESKQDESGMPNNRFLAERTGGTYSTLKVQPAELEDSGVYFCASSQDPGTGFTEAFFGQGTRLTVV.

The chain joins TRBV11-3 to TRBJ1-2; D is undetermined. Germline V gene lookup returns CDR1 SGHNT and CDR2 YENEEA. V dropped 5 bases and J dropped 1 base, with 8 bases sitting between them. The CDR3 covers 13 residues. DNA for the CDR3: TGTGCCAGCAGCCCGCCCGATAACTATGGCTACACCTTC. Protein product: CASSPPDNYGYTF.

This chain connects TRBV7-9 to TRBJ1-2; D unresolved. Trimming pared 3 bases from V and 3 bases from J, leaving 5 bases between. The CDR3 has 12 amino acids. Per germline, CDR1 SEHNR and CDR2 FQNEAQ (reference sequence). CDR3 sequence: CASSLDDYGYTF. As DNA, the CDR3 is TGTGCCAGCAGCTTGGATGACTATGGCTACACCTTC.

The chain links TRBV15 to TRBJ1-6, with unresolved D. The germline V and J ends were trimmed by 0 bases and 19 bases, with 19 bases remaining between them. This CDR3 spans 14 amino acids. The germline V gene has CDR1 LNHNV and CDR2 YYDKDF (reference sequence). DNA of the CDR3: TGTGCCACCAGCAGAGATCACGGCGACAAACGAATTCACTTT. It yields the protein CATSRDHGDKRIHF.

The chain links TRBV29-1 to TRBJ2-1; 7 bases match TRBD2. There are 15 residues in the CDR3. CDR1 SQVTM and CDR2 ANQGSEA come from the germline V gene. The trim removed 3 bases at V and 5 bases at J, leaving 10 bases unmatched. CDR3 DNA sequence: TGCAGCGTTGAGGGCGGGAGAGCGAGCGACAATGAGCAGTTCTTC. Translating it yields CSVEGGRASDNEQFF.

This clone turned up a few times. CDR3 nucleotide sequence: TGTGCCAGCAGTTCCTGGAATCAGCCCCAGCATTTT. Translating it yields CASSSWNQPQHF. The chain carries TRBV27 and TRBJ1-5; unclear D gene. Trimming removed 4 bases at V and 4 bases at J, with 5 bases between. The germline CDR1 and CDR2 sequences are MNHEY and SMNVEV (reference sequence). CDR3 length equals 12 residues.

The chain uses TRBV19 and TRBJ2-1, with 12 positions matching TRBD2. Per germline, CDR1 LNHDA and CDR2 SQIVND (reference sequence). CDR3 length equals 15 residues. V shed 2 bases, J shed 8 bases, and the junction held 4 bases outside the gene matches. CDR3 region: CASSILAGGRYEQFF. The CDR3 nucleotides read TGTGCCAGTAGTATACTAGCGGGGGGGAGGTATGAGCAGTTCTTC.

This chain joins TRBV6-5 and TRBJ1-1, with 7 positions matching TRBD1. The CDR3 sequence is 11 residues long. CDR1 and CDR2 (germline): MNHEY, SVGAGI. V lost 8 bases, J lost 4 bases, and 1 base stayed unmatched. For the CDR3, the DNA is TGTGCCAGCCGGACAGGCACTGAAGCTTTCTTT. Amino acid sequence: CASRTGTEAFF.